What follows describes a single T cell receptor (beta chain). Assay version v3.0 of immunoSEQ was used, and it was run at survey level. The data were produced by immunoSEQ multiplex PCR, yet TCRdb's version contains in-frame clones alone and is incomplete. The table includes about 16,000 clones, 88% detected once. The CDR3 runs 14 residues. J was trimmed by 9 bases and V by 2 bases; bases with no gene match: 5. Germline loops: CDR1 MNHEY, CDR2 SMNVEV (reference sequence). This entry belongs to a study of long-term antiretroviral therapy in people with HIV. The clonotype was recovered from a man aged 50-59 years with HIV. Material: unsorted PBMCs, obtained 0.7 years before starting antiretroviral therapy. The chain uses TRBV27 and TRBJ2-1; TRBD2 matches 9 bases. CDR3 nucleotide sequence: TGTGCCAGCAGTTTAGCGGGAGGGCTGGTTGAGCAGTTCTTC. As protein: CASSLAGGLVEQFF.